One T cell receptor (beta chain) is described in this entry. The CDR3 length is 12 residues. Germline V gene data show CDR1 as SEHNR and CDR2 as FQNEAQ (reference sequence). The V end lost 5 bases, the J end lost 2 bases, and 5 bases lay between the germline ends. Clones were read by immunoSEQ multiplex PCR, and TCRdb kept only the in-frame ones, dropping some. The repertoire has 40,000 or so clones, about 76% of them found once; the top ten carry roughly a tenth. This sample is drawn from a study of blood T cell repertoires in COVID-19. The sequencing input was peripheral blood. This receptor was identified in a man in his 70s with COVID-19, enrolled during active disease. This sequence joins TRBV7-9 and TRBJ2-3; no reliable D call. The CDR3 protein is CASSPFTDTQYF. The DNA of the CDR3 is TGTGCCAGCAGCCCCTTCACAGATACGCAGTATTTT.